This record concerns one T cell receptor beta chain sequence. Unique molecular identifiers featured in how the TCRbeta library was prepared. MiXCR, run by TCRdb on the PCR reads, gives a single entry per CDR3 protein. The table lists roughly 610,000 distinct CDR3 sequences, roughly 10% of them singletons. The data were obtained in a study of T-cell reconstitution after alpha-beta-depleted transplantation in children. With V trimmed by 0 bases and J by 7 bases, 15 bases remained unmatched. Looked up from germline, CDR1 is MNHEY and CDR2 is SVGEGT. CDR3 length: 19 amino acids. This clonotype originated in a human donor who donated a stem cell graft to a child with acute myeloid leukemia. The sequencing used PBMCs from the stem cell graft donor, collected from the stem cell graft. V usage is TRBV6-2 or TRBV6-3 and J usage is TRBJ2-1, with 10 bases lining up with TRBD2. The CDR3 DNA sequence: TGTGCCAGCAGTTACTCCGCCCGAGAAAGCGGGAGGGGGTGGAATGAGCAGTTCTTC. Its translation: CASSYSARESGRGWNEQFF.